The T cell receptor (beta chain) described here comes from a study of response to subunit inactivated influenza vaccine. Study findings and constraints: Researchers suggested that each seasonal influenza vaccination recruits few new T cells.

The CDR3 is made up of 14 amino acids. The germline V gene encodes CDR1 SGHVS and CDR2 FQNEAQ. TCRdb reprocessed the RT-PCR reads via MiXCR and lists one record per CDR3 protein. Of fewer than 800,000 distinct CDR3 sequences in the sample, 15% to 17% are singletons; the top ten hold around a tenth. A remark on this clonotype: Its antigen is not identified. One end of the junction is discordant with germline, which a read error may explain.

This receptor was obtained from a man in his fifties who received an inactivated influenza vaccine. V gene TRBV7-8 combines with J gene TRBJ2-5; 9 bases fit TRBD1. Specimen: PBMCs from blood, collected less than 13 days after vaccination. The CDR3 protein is CASSQGTGKETKYF. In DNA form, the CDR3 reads TGTGCCAGCAGCCAAGGGACAGGGAAAGAGACCAAGTACTTC.